This TCR beta chain was retrieved from a study of shared clonotypes between healthy human individuals. Study background: CD4 naive cells filled three plates per donor, CD4 memory three, CD8 naive two and CD8 memory one.

CDR3 length: 20 residues. V gave up 1 base and J gave up 2 bases; unmatched junction bases: 19. The germline CDR1 and CDR2 sequences are SGDLS and YYNGEE. Method: immunoSEQ multiplex PCR; TCRdb's copy keeps in-frame clones and lacks some. The profile covers roughly 810,000 clones, with around 96% appearing a single time and around 0.21% taken by the ten largest. Selected positively for CCR7 and CD45RO-negative, naive CD8 cells excluded terminally differentiated effector memory CD45RA+ cells. This receptor was obtained from a man in his thirties or forties in good health. The V gene is TRBV9, the J gene TRBJ2-7, with TRBD2 matching over 9 bases. The sample comprised naive CD8+ T cells sorted from blood. CDR3 nucleotide sequence: TGTGCCAGCAGCGTATTTGGGCCTGAGGGAGCGGGAGGACCTACCTACGAGCAGTACTTC. Protein: CASSVFGPEGAGGPTYEQYF. The complete variable domain, with remaining parts taken from reference TRBV9 and TRBJ2-7, reads DSGVTQTPKHLITATGQRVTLRCSPRSGDLSVYWYQQSLDQGLQFLIQYYNGEERAKGNILERFSAQQFPDLHSELNLSSLELGDSALYFCASSVFGPEGAGGPTYEQYFGPGTRLTVT.